This T cell receptor (beta chain) was recovered during a study of T cells in Graves' hyperthyroidism and ophthalmopathy. The wider study: Specimen type is peripheral blood, collected at initial diagnosis prior to any treatment.

This clonotype was recorded many times. Researchers took RNA transcripts and amplified the TCR beta CDR3 regions from them. Initially, a first-round RT-PCR of the TCR CDR3 employed the HTBI primer set. MiXCR, run by TCRdb on the multiplex PCR reads, gives a single entry per CDR3 protein. The sample lists approximately 520,000 distinct CDR3 sequences, around a quarter occurring once. V lost 3 bases and J lost 7, with 7 bases in between. CDR3 length: 12 residues. Germline V CDR1 and CDR2: MNHEY, SVGEGT. This TCR derives from a woman in her thirties with Graves' ophthalmopathy. The sample consisted of blood. V gene TRBV6-2 or TRBV6-3 combines with J gene TRBJ1-5; D is uncertain. The CDR3 DNA follows: TGTGCCAGCAGTTATGTAGAACAGCCCCAGCATTTT. Its protein product is CASSYVEQPQHF.